This T cell receptor (beta chain) derives from a study of CD4+ T cells in melanoma. Overall study results and limits: A reported correlation linked neoantigen-specific CD4+ T cells to CD8+, macrophage and B cell function.

Profiled with immunoSEQ multiplex PCR; TCRdb holds only in-frame clones, not every one. The repertoire holds roughly 140,000 clones, with approximately 91% as singletons. Of note for this clone: Its antigen remains unknown.

Germline V gene sequence: CDR1 ENHRY, CDR2 SYGVKD. V was trimmed by 3 bases and J by 4 bases, leaving 9 bases between them. CDR3 size: 13 residues. This sequence originates from a human donor with melanoma. The chain combines TRBV10-3 with TRBJ1-1, with D perhaps TRBD1 (5 bases). CDR3 in DNA: TGTGCCATCAGTGAAGACAGTGGCACTGAAGCTTTCTTT. Encoded protein: CAISEDSGTEAFF.